The present T cell receptor beta chain was sequenced within a study of CD8 T cells in Susac syndrome. There are 15 residues in the CDR3. The V and J ends lost 2 bases and 4 bases respectively, with 15 bases between them. Broader study findings: The authors acknowledged that their TCR sequencing and HLA analysis involved a relatively small number of individuals.

On this clonotype itself: Antigen: not known.

TCR beta sequencing was performed on blood CD8+ and CD4+ T cells. Bulk CD8+ and CD4+ cells came from magnetic negative isolation; CD8+ TEMRA by FACS. Reverse transcription of roughly 0.5 to 1 ug RNA was carried out with random hexamers. The immunoSEQ assay covered 54 Vbeta and 13 Jbeta segments for CDR3. TCRdb reprocessed the immunoSEQ multiplex PCR reads with MiXCR, giving one entry per CDR3 protein. The repertoire holds a few hundred thousand distinct CDR3 sequences, with approximately 95% as singletons. This chain uses TRBV23-1 with TRBJ2-7; D is unresolved. TRBV23-1 is an ORF, and what it does is uncertain. The receptor was isolated from a human donor with multiple sclerosis. Sequenced: CD4+ T cells from PBMCs. CDR3 sequence reads: CASSQETKKGYEQYF. The CDR3 nucleotides read TGCGCCAGCAGTCAAGAGACAAAAAAGGGTTACGAGCAGTACTTC.